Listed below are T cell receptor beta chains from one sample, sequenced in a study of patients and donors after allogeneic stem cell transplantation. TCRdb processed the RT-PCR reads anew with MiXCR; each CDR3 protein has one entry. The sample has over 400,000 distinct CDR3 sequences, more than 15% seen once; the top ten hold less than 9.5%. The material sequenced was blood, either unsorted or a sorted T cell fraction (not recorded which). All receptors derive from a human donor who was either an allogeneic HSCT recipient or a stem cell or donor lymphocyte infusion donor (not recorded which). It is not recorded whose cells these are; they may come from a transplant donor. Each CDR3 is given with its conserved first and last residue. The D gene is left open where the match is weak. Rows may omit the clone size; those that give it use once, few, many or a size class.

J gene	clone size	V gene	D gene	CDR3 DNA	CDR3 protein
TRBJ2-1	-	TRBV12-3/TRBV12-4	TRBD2	TGTGCCAGCAGAGTTACTAGCGGATACGGAAATGAGCAGTTCTTC	CASRVTSGYGNEQFF
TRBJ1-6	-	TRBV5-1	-	TGCGCCAGCAGCTTATGGGTGGGTTCACCCCTCCACTTT	CASSLWVGSPLHF
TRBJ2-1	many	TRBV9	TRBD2	TGTGCCAGCAGCGTTAGCGGGAGCTCCTACAATGAGCAGTTCTTC	CASSVSGSSYNEQFF
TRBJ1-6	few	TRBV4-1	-	TGCGCCAGCAGCCAATTTGCCGGGACAAACAATTCACCCCTCCACTTT	CASSQFAGTNNSPLHF
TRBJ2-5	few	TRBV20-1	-	TGCAGTGCTAGGTTCAGTGGAGCGGAGACCCAGTACTTC	CSARFSGAETQYF
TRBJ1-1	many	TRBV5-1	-	TGCGCCAGCAGCCCCCTAGTGGGCATCAGGACCACTGAAGCTTTCTTT	CASSPLVGIRTTEAFF
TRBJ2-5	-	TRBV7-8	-	TGTGCCAGCAGGCCCCGCGGCCTCGGGGAGACCCAGTACTTC	CASRPRGLGETQYF
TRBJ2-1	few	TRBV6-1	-	TGTGCCAGCAGTCCGCCCCGACTACTGATGGGGCAGTTCTTC	CASSPPRLLMGQFF
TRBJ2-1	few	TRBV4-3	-	TGCGCCAGCAGCCTAGAAATAGGCTCGGCCCTTCAACACAATGAGCAGTTCTTC	CASSLEIGSALQHNEQFF
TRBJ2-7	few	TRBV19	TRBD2	TGTGCCAGTAGTATAGACGGGACTAGCGGCTCCTACGAGCAGTACTTC	CASSIDGTSGSYEQYF
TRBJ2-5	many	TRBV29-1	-	TGCAGCGTTGATATAGGACGCCACCAAGAGACCCAGTACTTC	CSVDIGRHQETQYF
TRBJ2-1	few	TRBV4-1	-	TGCGCCAGCAGCCAAGTGAATCAGAGGGATGAGCAGTTCTTC	CASSQVNQRDEQFF
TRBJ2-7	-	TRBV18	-	TGTGCCAGCTCACAGTTGGCAGGGGTACCCACAGGCCACGAGCAGTACTTC	CASSQLAGVPTGHEQYF
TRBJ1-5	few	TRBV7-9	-	TGTGCCAGCAGCTTTGCGGGGCTAAGCAATCAGCCCCAGCATTTT	CASSFAGLSNQPQHF
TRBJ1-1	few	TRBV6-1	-	TGTGCCAGCAGTCCCCGAGGGAAAGGGGCGGGTGGTGAAGCTTTCTTT	CASSPRGKGAGGEAFF
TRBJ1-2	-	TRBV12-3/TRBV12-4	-	TGTGCCAGCAGTACTACAGTGTTATTGGGCTACACCTTC	CASSTTVLLGYTF
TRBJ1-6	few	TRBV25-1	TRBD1	TGTGCCAGCGGTCCGGGACAGGCCGGTTCACCCCTCCACTTT	CASGPGQAGSPLHF
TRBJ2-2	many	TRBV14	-	TGTGCCAGCAGCCAAGGTAGCGGTACCGGGGAGCTGTTTTTT	CASSQGSGTGELFF
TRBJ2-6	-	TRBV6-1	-	TGTGCCAGCAGCTCCCATGGACAGTCTGGGGCCAACGTCCTGACTTTC	CASSSHGQSGANVLTF